This paragraph reports one TCR beta chain. This CDR3 has 16 residues. Trimming removed 1 base from V and 6 bases from J, with 17 bases in between. Germline CDR1 is SGHTA and CDR2 is FQGNSA. The entry originates in a study of immune characterization of retroperitoneal liposarcoma. From the PCR reads, TCRdb called clonotypes with MiXCR, one entry per CDR3 protein. The table shows roughly 900 distinct CDR3 sequences, with about 30% occurring only once. The chain joins TRBV7-2 to TRBJ2-3; D unresolved. The clonotype comes from a male donor with retroperitoneal liposarcoma. The sample was tumor tissue. CDR3 in DNA: TGTGCCAGCAGCTTAGGGGTAGCTACTACTACCGATACGCAGTATTTT. Translated: CASSLGVATTTDTQYF.